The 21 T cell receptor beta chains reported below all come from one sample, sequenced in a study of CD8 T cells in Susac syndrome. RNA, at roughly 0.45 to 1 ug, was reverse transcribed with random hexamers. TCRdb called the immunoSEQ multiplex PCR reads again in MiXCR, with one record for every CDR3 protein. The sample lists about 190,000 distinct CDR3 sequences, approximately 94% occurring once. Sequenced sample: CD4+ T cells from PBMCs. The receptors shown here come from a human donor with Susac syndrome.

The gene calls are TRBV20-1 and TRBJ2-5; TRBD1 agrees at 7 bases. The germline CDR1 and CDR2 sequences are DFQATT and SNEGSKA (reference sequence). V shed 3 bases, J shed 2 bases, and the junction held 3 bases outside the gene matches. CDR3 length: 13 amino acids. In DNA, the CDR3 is TGCAGTGCTAGCAGGGGGAGTCAAGAGACCCAGTACTTC. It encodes CSASRGSQETQYF.

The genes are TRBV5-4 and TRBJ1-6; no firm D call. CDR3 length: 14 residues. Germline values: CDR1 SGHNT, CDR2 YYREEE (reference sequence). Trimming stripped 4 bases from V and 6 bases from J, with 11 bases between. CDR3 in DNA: TGTGCCAGCAGCCTTAGGTGGGCTAATTCACCCCTCCACTTT. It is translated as CASSLRWANSPLHF.

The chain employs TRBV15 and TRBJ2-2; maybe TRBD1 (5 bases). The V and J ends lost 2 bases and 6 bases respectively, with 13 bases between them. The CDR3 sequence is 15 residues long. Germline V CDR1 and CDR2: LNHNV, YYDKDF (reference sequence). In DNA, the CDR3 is TGTGCCACCAGCAGATCCCTTGGGGCTGCCGGGGAGCTGTTTTTT. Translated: CATSRSLGAAGELFF.

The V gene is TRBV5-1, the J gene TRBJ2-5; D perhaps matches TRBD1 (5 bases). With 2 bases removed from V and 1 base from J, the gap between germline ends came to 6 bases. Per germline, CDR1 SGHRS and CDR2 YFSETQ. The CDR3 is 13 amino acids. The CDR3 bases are TGCGCCAGCAGCTTTACAGGCCAAGAGACCCAGTACTTC. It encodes CASSFTGQETQYF.

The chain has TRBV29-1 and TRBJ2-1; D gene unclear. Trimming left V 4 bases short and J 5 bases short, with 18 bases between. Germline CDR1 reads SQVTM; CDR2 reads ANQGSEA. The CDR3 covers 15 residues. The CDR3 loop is CSVGAWTTVNNEQFF. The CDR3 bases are TGCAGCGTTGGAGCCTGGACCACAGTTAACAATGAGCAGTTCTTC.

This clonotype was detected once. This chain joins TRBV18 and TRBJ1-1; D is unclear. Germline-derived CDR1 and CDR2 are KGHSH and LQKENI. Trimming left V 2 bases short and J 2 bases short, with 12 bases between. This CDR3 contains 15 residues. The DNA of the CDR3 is TGTGCCAGCTCACCATCGACGGCTCGAAACACTGAAGCTTTCTTT. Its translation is CASSPSTARNTEAFF. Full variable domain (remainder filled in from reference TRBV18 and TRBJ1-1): NAGVMQNPRHLVRRRGQEARLRCSPMKGHSHVYWYRQLPEEGLKFMVYLQKENIIDESGMPKERFSAEFPKEGPSILRIQQVVRGDSAAYFCASSPSTARNTEAFFGQGTRLTVV.

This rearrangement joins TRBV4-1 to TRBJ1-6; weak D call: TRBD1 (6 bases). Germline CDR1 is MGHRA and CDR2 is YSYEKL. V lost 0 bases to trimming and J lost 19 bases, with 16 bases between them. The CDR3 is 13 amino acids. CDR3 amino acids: CASSQEGTGGKHF. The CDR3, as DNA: TGCGCCAGCAGCCAAGAAGGTACGGGGGGCAAGCACTTT.

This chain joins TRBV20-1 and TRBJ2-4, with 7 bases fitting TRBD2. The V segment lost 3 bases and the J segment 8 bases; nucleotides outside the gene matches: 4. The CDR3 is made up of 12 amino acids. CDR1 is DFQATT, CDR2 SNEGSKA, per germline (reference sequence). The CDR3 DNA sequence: TGCAGTGCTAGTCCCAGCGGGGACATTCAGTACTTC. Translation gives CSASPSGDIQYF.

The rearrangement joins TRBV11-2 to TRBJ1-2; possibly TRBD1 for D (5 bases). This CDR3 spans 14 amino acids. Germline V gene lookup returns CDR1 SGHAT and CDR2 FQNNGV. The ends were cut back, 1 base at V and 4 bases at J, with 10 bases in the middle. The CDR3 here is CASSLAGQFYGYTF. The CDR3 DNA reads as TGTGCCAGCAGCTTAGCTGGACAATTCTATGGCTACACCTTC.

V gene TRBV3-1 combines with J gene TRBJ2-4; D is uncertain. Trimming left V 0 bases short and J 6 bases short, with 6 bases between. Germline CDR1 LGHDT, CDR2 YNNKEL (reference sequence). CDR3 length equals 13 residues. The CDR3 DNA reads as TGTGCCAGCAGCCAAGAATGGGGAAACATTCAGTACTTC. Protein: CASSQEWGNIQYF.

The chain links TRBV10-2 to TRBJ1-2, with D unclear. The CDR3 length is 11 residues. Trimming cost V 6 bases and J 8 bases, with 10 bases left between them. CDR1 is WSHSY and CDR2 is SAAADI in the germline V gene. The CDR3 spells CASRIQDGYTF. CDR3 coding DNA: TGCGCCAGCAGGATTCAGGACGGCTACACCTTC.

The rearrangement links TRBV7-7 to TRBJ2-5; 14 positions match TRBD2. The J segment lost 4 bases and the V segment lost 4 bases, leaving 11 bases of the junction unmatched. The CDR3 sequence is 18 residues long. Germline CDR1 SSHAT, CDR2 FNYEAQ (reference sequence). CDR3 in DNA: TGTGCCAGCAGCTCTTCCCATCTGACTAGCGGGGGGGCAGAGACCCAGTACTTC. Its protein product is CASSSSHLTSGGAETQYF.

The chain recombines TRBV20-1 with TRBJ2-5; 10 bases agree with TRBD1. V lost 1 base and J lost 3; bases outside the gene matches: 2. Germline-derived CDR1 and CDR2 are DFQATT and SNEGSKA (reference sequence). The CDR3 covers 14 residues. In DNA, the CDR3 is TGCAGTGCTAGAGGGGACAGGGGCGAAGAGACCCAGTACTTC. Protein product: CSARGDRGEETQYF.

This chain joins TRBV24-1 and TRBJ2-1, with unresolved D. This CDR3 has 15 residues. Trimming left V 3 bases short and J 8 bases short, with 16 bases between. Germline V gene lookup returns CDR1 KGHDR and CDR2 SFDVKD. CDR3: CATSDPGGPTDEQFF. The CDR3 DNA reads TGTGCCACCAGTGATCCCGGTGGTCCAACTGATGAGCAGTTCTTC.

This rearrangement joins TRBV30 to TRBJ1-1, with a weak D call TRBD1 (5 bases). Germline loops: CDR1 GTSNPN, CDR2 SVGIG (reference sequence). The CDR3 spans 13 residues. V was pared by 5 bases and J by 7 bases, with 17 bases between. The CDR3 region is CAWEGRVGHEAFF. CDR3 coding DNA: TGTGCCTGGGAGGGGCGTGTGGGCCATGAAGCTTTCTTT.

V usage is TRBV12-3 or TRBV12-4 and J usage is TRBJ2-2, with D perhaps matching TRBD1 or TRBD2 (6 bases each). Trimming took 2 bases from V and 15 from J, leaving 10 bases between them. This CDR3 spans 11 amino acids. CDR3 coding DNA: TGTGCCAGCAGTTTATGGGGGGCGGTGTTTTTT. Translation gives CASSLWGAVFF.

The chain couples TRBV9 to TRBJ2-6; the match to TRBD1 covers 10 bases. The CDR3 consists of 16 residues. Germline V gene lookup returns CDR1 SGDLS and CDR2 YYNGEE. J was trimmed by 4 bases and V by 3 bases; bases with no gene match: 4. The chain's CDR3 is CASSGQGAQGANVLTF. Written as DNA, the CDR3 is TGTGCCAGCAGCGGACAGGGGGCGCAAGGGGCCAACGTCCTGACTTTC.

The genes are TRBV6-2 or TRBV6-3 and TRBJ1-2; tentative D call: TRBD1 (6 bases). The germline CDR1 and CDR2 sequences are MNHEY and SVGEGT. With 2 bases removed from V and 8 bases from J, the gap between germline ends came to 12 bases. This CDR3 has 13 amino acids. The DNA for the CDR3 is TGTGCCAGCAGTTACACTGGACAGCGGGGCTACACCTTC. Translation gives CASSYTGQRGYTF.

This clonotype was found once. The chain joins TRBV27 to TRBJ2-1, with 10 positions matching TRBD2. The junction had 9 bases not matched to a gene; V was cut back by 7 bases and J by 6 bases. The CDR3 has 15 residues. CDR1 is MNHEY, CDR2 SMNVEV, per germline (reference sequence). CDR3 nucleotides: TGTGCCAGCAAAAGGCGGGGACTAGCGACCAATGAGCAGTTCTTC. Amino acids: CASKRRGLATNEQFF.

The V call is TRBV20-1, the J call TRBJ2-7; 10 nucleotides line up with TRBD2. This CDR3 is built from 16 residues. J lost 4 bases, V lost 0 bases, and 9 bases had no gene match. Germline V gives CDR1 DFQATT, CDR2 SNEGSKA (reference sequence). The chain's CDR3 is CSARDPGLATSYEQYF. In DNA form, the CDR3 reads TGCAGTGCTAGAGACCCGGGACTAGCGACGTCTTACGAGCAGTACTTC.

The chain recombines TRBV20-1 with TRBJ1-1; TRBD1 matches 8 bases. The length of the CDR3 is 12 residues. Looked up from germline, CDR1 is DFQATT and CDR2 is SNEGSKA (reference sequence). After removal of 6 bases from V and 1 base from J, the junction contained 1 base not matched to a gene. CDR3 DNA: TGCAGTGCCCAGGGGGCGAACACTGAAGCTTTCTTT. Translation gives CSAQGANTEAFF.